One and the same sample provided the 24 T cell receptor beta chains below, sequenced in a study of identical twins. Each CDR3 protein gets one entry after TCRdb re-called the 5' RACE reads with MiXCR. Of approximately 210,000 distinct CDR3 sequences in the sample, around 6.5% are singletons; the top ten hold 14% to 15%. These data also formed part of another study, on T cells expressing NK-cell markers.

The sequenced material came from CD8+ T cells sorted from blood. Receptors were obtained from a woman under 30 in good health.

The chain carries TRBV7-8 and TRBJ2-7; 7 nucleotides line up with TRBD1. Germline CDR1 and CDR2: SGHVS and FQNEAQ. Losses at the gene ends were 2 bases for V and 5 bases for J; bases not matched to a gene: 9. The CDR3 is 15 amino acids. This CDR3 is CASSLKWDRINEQYF. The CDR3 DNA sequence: TGTGCCAGCAGCTTAAAATGGGACAGAATAAACGAGCAGTACTTC.

The CDR3, as DNA: TGTGCCAGCAGCCCGGACTATTTCACCCTTGGTGAGCAGTTCTTC. Translated: CASSPDYFTLGEQFF. The rearrangement joins TRBV14 to TRBJ2-1, with D tentatively TRBD2 (6 bases). The CDR3 extends over 15 amino acids. The V end lost 4 bases, the J end lost 9 bases, and 19 bases lay between the germline ends. Per germline, CDR1 SGHDN and CDR2 FVKESK.

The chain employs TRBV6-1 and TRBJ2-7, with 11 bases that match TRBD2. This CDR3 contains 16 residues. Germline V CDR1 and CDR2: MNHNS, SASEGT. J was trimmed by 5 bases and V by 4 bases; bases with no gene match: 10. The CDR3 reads CASSGRTSGFVDEQYF. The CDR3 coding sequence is TGTGCCAGCAGTGGACGGACTAGCGGGTTCGTGGACGAGCAGTACTTC.

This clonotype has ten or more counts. CDR3 bases: TGTGCCAGCAGTTTGAAGTACAACACTGAAGCTTTCTTT. Translated, it gives CASSLKYNTEAFF. The rearrangement links TRBV12-3 or TRBV12-4 to TRBJ1-1; unclear D gene. V lost 3 bases and J 2 bases, leaving 7 bases between the germline ends. CDR3 length: 13 amino acids.

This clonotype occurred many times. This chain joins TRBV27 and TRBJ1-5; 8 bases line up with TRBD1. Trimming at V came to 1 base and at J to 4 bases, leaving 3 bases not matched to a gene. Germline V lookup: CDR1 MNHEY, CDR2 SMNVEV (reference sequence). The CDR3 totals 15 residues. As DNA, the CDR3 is TGTGCCAGCAGTTTATTCAGGGGGCGAAATCAGCCCCAGCATTTT. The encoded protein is CASSLFRGRNQPQHF.

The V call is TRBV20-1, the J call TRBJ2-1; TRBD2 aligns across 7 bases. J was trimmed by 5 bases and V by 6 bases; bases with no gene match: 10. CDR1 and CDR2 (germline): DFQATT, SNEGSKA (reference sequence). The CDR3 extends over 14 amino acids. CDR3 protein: CSAKGLRIHNEQFF. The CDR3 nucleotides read TGCAGTGCCAAGGGACTAAGGATTCACAATGAGCAGTTCTTC.

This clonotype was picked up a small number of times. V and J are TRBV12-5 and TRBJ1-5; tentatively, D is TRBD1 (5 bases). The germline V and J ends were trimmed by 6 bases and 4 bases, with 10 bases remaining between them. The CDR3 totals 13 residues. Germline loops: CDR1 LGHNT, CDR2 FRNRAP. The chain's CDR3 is CASGLDKNQPQHF. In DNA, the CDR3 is TGTGCTAGTGGCCTGGACAAGAATCAGCCCCAGCATTTT.

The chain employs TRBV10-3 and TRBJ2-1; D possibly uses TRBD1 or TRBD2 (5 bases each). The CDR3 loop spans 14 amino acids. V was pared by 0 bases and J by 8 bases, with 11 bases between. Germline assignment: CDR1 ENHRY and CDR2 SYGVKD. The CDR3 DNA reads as TGTGCCATCAGTGAGTCGACTCGAGGGGATGAGCAGTTCTTC. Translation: CAISESTRGDEQFF.

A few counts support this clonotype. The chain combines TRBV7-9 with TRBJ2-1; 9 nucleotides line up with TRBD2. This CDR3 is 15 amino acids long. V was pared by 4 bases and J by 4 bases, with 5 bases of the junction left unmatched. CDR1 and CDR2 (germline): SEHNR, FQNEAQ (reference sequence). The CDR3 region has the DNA TGTGCCAGCAGCTCTAGACTAGCGGTATACAATGAGCAGTTCTTC. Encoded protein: CASSSRLAVYNEQFF.

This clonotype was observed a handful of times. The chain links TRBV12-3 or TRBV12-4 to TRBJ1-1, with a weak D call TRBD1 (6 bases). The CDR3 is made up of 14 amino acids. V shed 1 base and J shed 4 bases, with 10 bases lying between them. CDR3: CASSLGTVSTEAFF. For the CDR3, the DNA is TGTGCCAGCAGTTTAGGGACAGTTTCCACTGAAGCTTTCTTT.

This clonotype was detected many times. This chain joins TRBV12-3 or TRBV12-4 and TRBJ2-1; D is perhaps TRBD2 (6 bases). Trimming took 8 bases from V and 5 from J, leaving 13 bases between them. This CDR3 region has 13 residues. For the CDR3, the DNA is TGTGCCAGCGGAGGGGATCTCCACAATGAGCAGTTCTTC. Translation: CASGGDLHNEQFF.

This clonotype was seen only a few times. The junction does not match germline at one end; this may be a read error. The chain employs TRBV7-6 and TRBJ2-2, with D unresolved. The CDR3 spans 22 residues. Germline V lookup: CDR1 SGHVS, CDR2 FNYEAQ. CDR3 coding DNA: TGTGCTAGCAGCCCGAAAGAAAATGGGCCCTCGGCGTTCTGGGCCCCCACCGGGGAGCTGTTTTTT. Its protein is CASSPKENGPSAFWAPTGELFF.

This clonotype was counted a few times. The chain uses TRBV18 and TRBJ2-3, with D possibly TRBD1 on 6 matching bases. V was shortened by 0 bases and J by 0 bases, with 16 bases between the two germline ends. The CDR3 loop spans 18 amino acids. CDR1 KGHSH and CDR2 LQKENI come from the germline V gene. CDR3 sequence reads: CASSPPAQGPVSTDTQYF. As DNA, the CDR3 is TGTGCCAGCTCACCACCCGCCCAGGGGCCGGTTAGCACAGATACGCAGTATTTT.

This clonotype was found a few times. The CDR3 sequence is CASSPPGQGLEQYF. The CDR3 DNA reads as TGTGCCAGCAGCCCACCGGGACAGGGGCTCGAGCAGTACTTC. The chain has TRBV13 and TRBJ2-7, with 10 positions matching TRBD1. CDR1 and CDR2 (germline): PRHDT, FYEKMQ (reference sequence). The CDR3 spans 14 residues. The ends lost 5 bases at V and 6 bases at J; junction bases unmatched: 7. The variable domain in full, completed from reference TRBV13 and TRBJ2-7, reads AAGVIQSPRHLIKEKRETATLKCYPIPRHDTVYWYQQGPGQDPQFLISFYEKMQSDKGSIPDRFSAQQFSDYHSELNMSSLELGDSALYFCASSPPGQGLEQYFGPGTRLTVT.

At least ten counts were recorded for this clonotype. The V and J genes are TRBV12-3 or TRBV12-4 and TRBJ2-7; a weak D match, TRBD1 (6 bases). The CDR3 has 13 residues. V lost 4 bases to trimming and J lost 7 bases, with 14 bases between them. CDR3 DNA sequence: TGTGCCAGCAGTTCACAGGGTACGGGAGAGCAGTACTTC. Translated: CASSSQGTGEQYF.

The CDR3 nucleotides read TGTGCCAGCAGTTACACCTGGACTAGCGGGGGGCATCGAGATACGCAGTATTTT. Its translation is CASSYTWTSGGHRDTQYF. The chain links TRBV6-5 to TRBJ2-3, with 14 positions matching TRBD2. Germline V CDR1 and CDR2: MNHEY, SVGAGI. The CDR3 is made up of 18 amino acids. V shed 2 bases and J 5 bases; nucleotides not matched to a gene: 9.

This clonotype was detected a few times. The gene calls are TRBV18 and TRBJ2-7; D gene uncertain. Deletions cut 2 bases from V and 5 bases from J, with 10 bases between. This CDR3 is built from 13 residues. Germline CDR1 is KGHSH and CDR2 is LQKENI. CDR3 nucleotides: TGTGCCAGCTCACCAACCGCCCGGGACGAGCAGTACTTC. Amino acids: CASSPTARDEQYF.

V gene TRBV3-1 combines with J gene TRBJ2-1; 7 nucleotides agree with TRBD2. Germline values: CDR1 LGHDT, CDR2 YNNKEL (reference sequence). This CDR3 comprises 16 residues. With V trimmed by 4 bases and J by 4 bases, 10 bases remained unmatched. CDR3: CASSPRRGRGYNEQFF. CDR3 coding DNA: TGTGCCAGCAGCCCCCGTCGCGGGAGAGGTTACAATGAGCAGTTCTTC.

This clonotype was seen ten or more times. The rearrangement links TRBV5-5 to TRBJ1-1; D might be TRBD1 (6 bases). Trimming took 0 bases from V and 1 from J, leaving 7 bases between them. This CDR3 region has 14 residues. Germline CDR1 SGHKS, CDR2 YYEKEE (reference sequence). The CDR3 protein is CASSLDRANTEAFF. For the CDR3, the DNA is TGTGCCAGCAGCTTGGACAGGGCGAACACTGAAGCTTTCTTT.

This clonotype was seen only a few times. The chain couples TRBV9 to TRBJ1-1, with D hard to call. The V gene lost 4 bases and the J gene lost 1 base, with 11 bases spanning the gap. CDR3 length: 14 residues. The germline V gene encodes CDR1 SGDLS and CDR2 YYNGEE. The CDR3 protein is CASSTNGRNTEAFF. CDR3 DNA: TGTGCCAGCAGCACCAACGGGCGGAACACTGAAGCTTTCTTT. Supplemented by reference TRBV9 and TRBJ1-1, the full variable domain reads DSGVTQTPKHLITATGQRVTLRCSPRSGDLSVYWYQQSLDQGLQFLIQYYNGEERAKGNILERFSAQQFPDLHSELNLSSLELGDSALYFCASSTNGRNTEAFFGQGTRLTVV.

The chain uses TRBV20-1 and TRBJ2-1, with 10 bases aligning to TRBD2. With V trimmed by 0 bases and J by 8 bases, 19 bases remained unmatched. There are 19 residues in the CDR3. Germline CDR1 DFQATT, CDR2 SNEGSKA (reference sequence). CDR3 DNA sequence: TGCAGTGCTAGAGATTGGGATTTACTAGCGGGGCCCAATGACGATGAGCAGTTCTTC. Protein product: CSARDWDLLAGPNDDEQFF.

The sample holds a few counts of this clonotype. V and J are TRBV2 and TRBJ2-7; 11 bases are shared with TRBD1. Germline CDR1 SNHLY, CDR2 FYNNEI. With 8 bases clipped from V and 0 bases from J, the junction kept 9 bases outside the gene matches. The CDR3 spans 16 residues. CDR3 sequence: CASRGHGQGASYEQYF. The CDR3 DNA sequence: TGTGCCAGCCGGGGTCACGGACAGGGGGCCTCCTACGAGCAGTACTTC. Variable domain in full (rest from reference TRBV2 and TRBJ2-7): EPEVTQTPSHQVTQMGQEVILRCVPISNHLYFYWYRQILGQKVEFLVSFYNNEISEKSEIFDDQFSVERPDGSNFTLKIRSTKLEDSAMYFCASRGHGQGASYEQYFGPGTRLTVT.

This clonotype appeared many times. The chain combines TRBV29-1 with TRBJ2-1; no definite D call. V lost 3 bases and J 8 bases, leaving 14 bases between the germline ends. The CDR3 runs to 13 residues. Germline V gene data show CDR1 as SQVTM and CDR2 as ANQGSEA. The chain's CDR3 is CSVDSESADEQFF. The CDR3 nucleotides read TGCAGCGTTGACAGTGAATCCGCCGATGAGCAGTTCTTC.

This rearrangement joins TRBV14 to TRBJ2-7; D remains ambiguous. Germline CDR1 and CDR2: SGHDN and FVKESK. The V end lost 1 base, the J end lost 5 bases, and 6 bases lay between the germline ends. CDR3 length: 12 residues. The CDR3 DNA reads TGTGCCAGCAGCCAAGTTGCCGACGAGCAGTACTTC. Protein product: CASSQVADEQYF.